A selection of T cell receptor beta chains follows, all from one sample in a study of T cell repertoires in cytomegalovirus infection. These receptors' antigens are unknown. Via MiXCR, TCRdb re-called the reads, giving one row per CDR3 protein. The data hold some 110,000 distinct CDR3 sequences, with around 10% observed a single time. Sample: PBMCs, sequenced either directly or after in vitro stimulation (not recorded which). The receptor source for this set is a human donor in good health (CMV status not recorded). Some clones in this sample may be carry-over from other donors' samples. Both conserved end residues are part of each CDR3.

V gene	J gene	CDR3 protein
TRBV11-3	TRBJ2-1	CASSLRDFSYNEQFF
TRBV5-1	TRBJ2-3	CASSLVAFTDTQYF
TRBV20-1	TRBJ1-2	CSARWDRARYTF
TRBV7-9	TRBJ2-3	CASSLPAGVTDTQYF
TRBV7-2	TRBJ2-3	CASSLDNTDTQYF
TRBV28	TRBJ1-2	CASSLGRSYGYTF
TRBV11-3	TRBJ1-3	CASSLDPGTGNTIYF
TRBV10-3	TRBJ1-1	CAIGRPTGNTEAFF
TRBV6-5	TRBJ2-3	CASSYSTSRDTQYF
TRBV19	TRBJ2-5	CASSRLAGAIQETQYF
TRBV19	TRBJ1-1	CASSIDQGNTEAFF
TRBV19	TRBJ1-6	CASSGDRINSPLHF
TRBV6-2/TRBV6-3	TRBJ1-1	CASIKHYEAFF
TRBV6-6	TRBJ1-3	CASSYLGQGARNTIYF
TRBV24-1	TRBJ1-2	CATSDRDSPHYGYTF
TRBV2	TRBJ1-5	CASRGYGENQPQHF
TRBV6-2/TRBV6-3	TRBJ2-7	CASSYPMTSGSYEQYF
TRBV4-1	TRBJ1-4	CASSQDWGQGNEKLFF
TRBV6-5	TRBJ2-3	CASSYEGKDTQYF
TRBV9	TRBJ2-5	CASSVLSGYKETQYF
TRBV28	TRBJ2-1	CASRGLYNEQFF
TRBV12-5	TRBJ2-1	CASGSLAGGYNEQFF
TRBV27	TRBJ2-7	CASKTGGRYEQYF
TRBV6-2/TRBV6-3	TRBJ1-1	CASMGGLGTEAFF
TRBV28	TRBJ1-3	CASSFLPTSGNTIYF
TRBV6-2/TRBV6-3	TRBJ2-1	CASSYSAGADYNEQFF
TRBV7-9	TRBJ1-6	CASSFGQGDNSPLHF
TRBV2	TRBJ1-4	CASSETGVKEKLFF
TRBV6-5	TRBJ2-5	CASSYSRRETQYF
TRBV28	TRBJ1-1	CASSFSFGGSHTEAFF
TRBV5-1	TRBJ2-1	CASAPSGVADEQFF
TRBV4-1	TRBJ2-3	CASSQVGSRVRATRSTDTQYF
TRBV10-1	TRBJ2-1	CASTGQGPVLNEQFF
TRBV28	TRBJ1-2	CASSLSGTEYSNYGYTF